This TCR beta chain comes out of a study of blood T cell repertoires in COVID-19. The overall study: Sites across the United States, Italy and Spain contributed samples from acute and convalescent COVID-19.

Trimming left V 8 bases short and J 3 bases short, with 12 bases between. The CDR3 length is 13 residues. Germline CDR1 KGHDR, CDR2 SFDVKD. Using immunoSEQ multiplex PCR, the repertoire was profiled, and TCRdb retains in-frame clones only, with some absent. The table has under 350,000 clones, 80% to 90% seen once; the top ten hold 4% to 5%. V is TRBV24-1 and J is TRBJ1-1, with D possibly TRBD1 on 5 matching bases. Sequencing was done on a sample of PBMCs or T cells enriched from blood (not recorded which). The origin of this receptor is a woman aged 35 to 49 with acute COVID-19. The CDR3 sequence: CATKGASDTEAFF. In DNA form, the CDR3 reads TGTGCCACCAAAGGGGCCTCGGACACTGAAGCTTTCTTT.